What follows describes a single T cell receptor (beta chain). Antigen: not known. Both 60 Vbeta primers and 13 Jbeta primers went into the PCR. Data came from immunoSEQ multiplex PCR; TCRdb stores just in-frame clones and leaves some out. Among fewer than 250,000 clones listed, 60% to 80% were seen once. The entry originates in a study of cytomegalovirus exposure and HLA in healthy donors. Looked up from germline, CDR1 is SNHLY and CDR2 is FYNNEI. V was shortened by 8 bases and J by 4 bases, with 8 bases between the two germline ends. The length of the CDR3 is 12 residues. Regarding the study as a whole: In most subjects, TCR beta sequences reportedly gave accurate predictions of HLA-A and HLA-B alleles. Association of a missense DCLRE1C variant with TCR beta V- and J-gene trimming was reported in a later analysis. Association with HLA alleles at 0.05 false discovery rate was found for around 15,000 TCR beta sequences in a later analysis.

Sequencing was done on a sample of PBMCs. This chain uses TRBV2 with TRBJ1-4; D possibly corresponds to TRBD1 (5 bases). The clonotype comes from a male donor in good health and CMV-seronegative. The CDR3 loop reads CASQGNNEKLFF. For the CDR3, the DNA is TGTGCCAGCCAGGGTAATAATGAAAAACTGTTTTTT.